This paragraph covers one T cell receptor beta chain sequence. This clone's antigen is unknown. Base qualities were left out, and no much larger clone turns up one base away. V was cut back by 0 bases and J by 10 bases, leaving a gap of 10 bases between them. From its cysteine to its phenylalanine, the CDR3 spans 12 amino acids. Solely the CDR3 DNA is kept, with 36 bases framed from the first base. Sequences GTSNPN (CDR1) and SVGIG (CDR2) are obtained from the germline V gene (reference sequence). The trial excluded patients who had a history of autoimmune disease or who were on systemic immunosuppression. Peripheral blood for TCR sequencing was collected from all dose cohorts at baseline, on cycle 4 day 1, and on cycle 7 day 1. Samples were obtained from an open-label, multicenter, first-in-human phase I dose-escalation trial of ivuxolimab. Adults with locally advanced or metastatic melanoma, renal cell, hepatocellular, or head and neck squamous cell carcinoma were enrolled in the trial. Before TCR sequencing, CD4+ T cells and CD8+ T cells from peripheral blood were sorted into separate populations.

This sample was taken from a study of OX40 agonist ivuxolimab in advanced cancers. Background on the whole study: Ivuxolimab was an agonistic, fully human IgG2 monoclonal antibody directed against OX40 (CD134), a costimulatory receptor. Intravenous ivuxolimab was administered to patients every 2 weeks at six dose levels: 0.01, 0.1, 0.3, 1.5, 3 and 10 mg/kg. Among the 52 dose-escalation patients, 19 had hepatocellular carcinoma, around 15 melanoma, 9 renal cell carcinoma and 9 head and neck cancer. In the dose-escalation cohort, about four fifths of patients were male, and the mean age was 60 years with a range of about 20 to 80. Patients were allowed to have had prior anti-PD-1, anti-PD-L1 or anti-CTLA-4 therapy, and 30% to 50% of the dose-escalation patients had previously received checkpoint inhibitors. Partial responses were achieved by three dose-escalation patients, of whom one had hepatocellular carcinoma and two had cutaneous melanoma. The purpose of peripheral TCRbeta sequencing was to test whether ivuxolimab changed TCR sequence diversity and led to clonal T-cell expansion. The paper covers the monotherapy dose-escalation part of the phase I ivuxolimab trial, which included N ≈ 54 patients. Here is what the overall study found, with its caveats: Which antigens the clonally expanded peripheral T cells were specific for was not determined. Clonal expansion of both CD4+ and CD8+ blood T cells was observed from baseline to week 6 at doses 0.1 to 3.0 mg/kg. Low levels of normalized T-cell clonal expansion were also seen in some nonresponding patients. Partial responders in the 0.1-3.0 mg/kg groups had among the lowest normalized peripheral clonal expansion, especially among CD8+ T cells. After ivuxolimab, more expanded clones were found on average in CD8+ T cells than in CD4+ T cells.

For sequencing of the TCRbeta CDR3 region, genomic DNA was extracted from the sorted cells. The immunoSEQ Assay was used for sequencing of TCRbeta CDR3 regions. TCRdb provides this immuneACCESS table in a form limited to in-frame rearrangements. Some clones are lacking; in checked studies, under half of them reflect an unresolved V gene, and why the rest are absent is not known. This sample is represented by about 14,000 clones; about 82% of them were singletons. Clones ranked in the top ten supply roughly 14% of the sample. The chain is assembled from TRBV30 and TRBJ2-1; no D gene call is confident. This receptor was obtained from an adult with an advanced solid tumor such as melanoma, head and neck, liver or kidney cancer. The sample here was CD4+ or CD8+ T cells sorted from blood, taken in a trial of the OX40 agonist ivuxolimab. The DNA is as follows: TGTGCCTGGAGTGTAGGACCGCCGGAGCAGTTCTTC. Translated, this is CAWSVGPPEQFF.